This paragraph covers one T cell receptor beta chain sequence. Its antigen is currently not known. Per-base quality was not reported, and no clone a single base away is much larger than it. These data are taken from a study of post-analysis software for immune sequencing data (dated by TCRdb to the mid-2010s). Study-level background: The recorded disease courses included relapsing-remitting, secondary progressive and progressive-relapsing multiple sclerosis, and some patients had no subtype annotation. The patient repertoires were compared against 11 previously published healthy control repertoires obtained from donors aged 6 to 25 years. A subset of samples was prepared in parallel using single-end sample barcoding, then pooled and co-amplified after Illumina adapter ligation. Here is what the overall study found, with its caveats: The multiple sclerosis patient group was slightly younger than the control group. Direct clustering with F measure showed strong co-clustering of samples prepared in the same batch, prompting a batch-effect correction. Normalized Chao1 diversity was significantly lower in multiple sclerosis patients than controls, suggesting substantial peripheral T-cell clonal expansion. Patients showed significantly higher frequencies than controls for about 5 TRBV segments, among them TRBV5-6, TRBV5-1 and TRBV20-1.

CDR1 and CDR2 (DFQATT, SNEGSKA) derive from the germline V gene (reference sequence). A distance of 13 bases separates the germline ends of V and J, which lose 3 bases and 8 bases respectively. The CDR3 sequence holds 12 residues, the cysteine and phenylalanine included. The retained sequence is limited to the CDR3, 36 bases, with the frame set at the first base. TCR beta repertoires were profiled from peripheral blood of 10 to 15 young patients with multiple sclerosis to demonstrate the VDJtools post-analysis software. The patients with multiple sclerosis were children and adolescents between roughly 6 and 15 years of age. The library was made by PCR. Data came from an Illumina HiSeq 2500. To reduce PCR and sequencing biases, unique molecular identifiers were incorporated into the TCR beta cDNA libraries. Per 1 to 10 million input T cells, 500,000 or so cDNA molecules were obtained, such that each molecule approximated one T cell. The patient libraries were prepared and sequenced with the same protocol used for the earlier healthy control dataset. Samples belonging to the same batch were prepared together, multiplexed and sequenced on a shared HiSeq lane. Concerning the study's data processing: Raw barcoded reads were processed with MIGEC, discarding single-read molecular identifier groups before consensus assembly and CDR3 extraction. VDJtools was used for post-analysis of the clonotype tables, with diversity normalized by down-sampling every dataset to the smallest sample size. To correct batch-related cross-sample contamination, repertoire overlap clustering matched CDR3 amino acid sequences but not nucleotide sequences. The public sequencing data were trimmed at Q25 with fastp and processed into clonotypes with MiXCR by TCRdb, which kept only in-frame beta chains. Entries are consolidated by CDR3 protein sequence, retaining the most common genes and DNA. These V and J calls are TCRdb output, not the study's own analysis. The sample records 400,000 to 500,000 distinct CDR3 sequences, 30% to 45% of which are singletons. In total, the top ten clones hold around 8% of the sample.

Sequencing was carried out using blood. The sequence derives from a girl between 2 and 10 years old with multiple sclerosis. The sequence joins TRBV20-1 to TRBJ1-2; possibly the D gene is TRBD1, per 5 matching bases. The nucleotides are TGCAGTGCTAGGGTTGACAGAACAGGCTACACCTTC. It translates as CSARVDRTGYTF.